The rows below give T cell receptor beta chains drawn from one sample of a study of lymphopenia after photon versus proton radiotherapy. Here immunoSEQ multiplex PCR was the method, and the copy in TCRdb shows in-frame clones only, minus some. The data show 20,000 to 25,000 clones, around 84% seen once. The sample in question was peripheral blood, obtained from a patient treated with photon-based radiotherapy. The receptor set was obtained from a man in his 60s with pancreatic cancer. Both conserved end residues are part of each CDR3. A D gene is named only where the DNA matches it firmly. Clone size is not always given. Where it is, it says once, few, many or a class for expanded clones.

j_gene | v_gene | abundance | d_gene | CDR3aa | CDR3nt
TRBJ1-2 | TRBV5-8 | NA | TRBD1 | CASSADPDRMTYGYTF | TGTGCCAGCAGCGCCGACCCGGACAGGATGACCTATGGCTACACCTTC
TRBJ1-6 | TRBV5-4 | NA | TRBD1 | CASSALQGAESPLHF | TGTGCCAGCAGCGCCCTACAGGGGGCTGAGTCACCCCTCCACTTT
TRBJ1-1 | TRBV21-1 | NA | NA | CASSNPDRGNTEAFF | TGTGCCAGCAGCAATCCGGACAGGGGAAACACTGAAGCTTTCTTT
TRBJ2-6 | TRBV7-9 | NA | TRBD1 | CASPRAGGHSGANVLTF | TGTGCCAGCCCCCGGGCAGGGGGCCATTCTGGGGCCAACGTCCTGACTTTC
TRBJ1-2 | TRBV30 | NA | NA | CAWSVTLPFRATSYGYTF | TGTGCCTGGAGTGTAACCCTCCCCTTCAGGGCAACTAGCTATGGCTACACCTTC
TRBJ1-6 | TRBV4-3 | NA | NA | CASSQEYRNSPLHF | TGCGCCAGCAGCCAAGAATACAGAAATTCACCCCTCCACTTT
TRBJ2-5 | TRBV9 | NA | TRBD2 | CASSERGGWETQYF | TGTGCCAGCAGCGAGCGGGGGGGCTGGGAGACCCAGTACTTC
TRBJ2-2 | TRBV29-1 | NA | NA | CSAGGQGGTGELFF | TGCAGCGCAGGAGGTCAGGGAGGCACCGGGGAGCTGTTTTTT
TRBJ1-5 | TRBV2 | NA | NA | CASRQDSNQPQHF | TGTGCCAGCAGGCAGGATAGCAATCAGCCCCAGCATTTT
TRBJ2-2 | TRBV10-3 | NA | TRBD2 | CAIRRGLAGAGRDTGELFF | TGTGCCATCAGGCGGGGACTAGCGGGGGCCGGACGTGACACCGGGGAGCTGTTTTTT
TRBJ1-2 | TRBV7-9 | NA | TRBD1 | CASSLEGAARRGAF | TGTGCCAGCAGCTTAGAGGGGGCCGCCCGTCGAGGCGCCTTC
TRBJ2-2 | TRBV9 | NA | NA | CASSAKTGTGELFF | TGTGCCAGCAGCGCCAAAACAGGGACCGGGGAGCTGTTTTTT
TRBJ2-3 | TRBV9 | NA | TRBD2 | CASSVVGGGGTDTQYF | TGTGCCAGCAGCGTAGTCGGCGGGGGGGGCACAGATACGCAGTATTTT
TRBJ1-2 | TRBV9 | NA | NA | CASSPQGYGYTF | TGTGCCAGCAGCCCTCAAGGCTATGGCTACACCTTC
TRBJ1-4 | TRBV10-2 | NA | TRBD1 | CASSAITGTGQTNEKLFF | TGCGCCAGCAGTGCAATTACCGGGACAGGGCAGACTAATGAAAAACTGTTTTTT
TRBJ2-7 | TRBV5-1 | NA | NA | CASSSDSSYEQYF | TGCGCCAGCAGCTCAGACAGCTCCTACGAGCAGTACTTC
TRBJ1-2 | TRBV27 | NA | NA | CASSLSLGAGYTF | TGTGCCAGCAGTTTATCGTTGGGGGCTGGCTACACCTTC
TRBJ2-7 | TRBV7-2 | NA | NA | CASSSRGKQSYEQYF | TGTGCCAGCAGCTCCAGGGGCAAGCAATCCTACGAGCAGTACTTC
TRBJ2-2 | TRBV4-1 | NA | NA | CASSQDEVLGELFF | TGCGCCAGCAGCCAAGATGAGGTTCTCGGGGAGCTGTTTTTT
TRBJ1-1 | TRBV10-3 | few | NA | CAISEISTEAFF | TGTGCCATCAGTGAAATTAGCACTGAAGCTTTCTTT
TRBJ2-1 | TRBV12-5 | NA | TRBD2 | CASGLALPGLAGGRIYNEQFF | TGTGCTAGTGGTTTGGCTCTCCCGGGACTAGCGGGGGGGAGGATATACAATGAGCAGTTCTTC
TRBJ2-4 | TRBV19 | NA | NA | CASSITGLAKNIQYF | TGTGCCAGTAGTATAACAGGTTTAGCCAAAAACATTCAGTACTTC
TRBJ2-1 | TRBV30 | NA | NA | CAWSSREQFF | TGTGCCTGGAGTAGCCGTGAGCAGTTCTTC
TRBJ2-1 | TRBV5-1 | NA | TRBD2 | CASSWEPQRGSWFF | TGCGCCAGCAGCTGGGAGCCGCAGCGGGGGTCTTGGTTCTTC